This T cell receptor beta chain appears in the sequencing data of a study of CD8+ T cells in alopecia areata. The CDR3 spans 13 residues. After removal of 6 bases from V and 12 bases from J, the junction contained 12 bases not matched to a gene. Germline V CDR1 and CDR2: LNHDA, SQIVND (reference sequence). Findings and caveats of the study: Clarity of TCR sharing across patients fell short of that in mice, possibly HLA-related.

Of note for this clone: The antigen is unknown.

As the sequencing template, cDNA was produced by extracting RNA and reverse transcribing it. Repertoires were generated with immunoSEQ multiplex PCR, while TCRdb's copy carries only in-frame clones and drops some. The sample lists roughly 120,000 clones, 30% to 40% seen once, with 3.1% in the top ten. The clonotype originates from a human donor with alopecia areata. Input material: CD4+ T cells sorted from blood. This chain connects TRBV19 to TRBJ2-3, with TRBD1 matching 7 bases. CDR3 sequence: CASRGETGRLQYF. In nucleotides, the CDR3 is TGTGCCAGTAGGGGGGAGACAGGGCGCCTTCAGTATTTT.